This section outlines one T cell receptor beta chain sequence together with its context. Germline CDR1 SGHTA, CDR2 FQGTGA. The CDR3 loop spans 17 amino acids. V was pared by 1 base and J by 1 base, with 3 bases of the junction left unmatched. The data belong to a study of cytomegalovirus exposure and HLA in healthy donors. It was with 60 Vbeta and 13 Jbeta primers that the PCR ran. Per the study methods: Roughly 10 million shared chains were among 65 million to 85 million unique TCR beta chains counted in a later analysis. Assay: immunoSEQ multiplex PCR; the TCRdb copy retains only in-frame clones and omits some. V, J and clone size derive from that table, while D and trimming were established from the DNA sequence. The sample lists some 140,000 clones; over 70% were seen once.

The chain links TRBV7-3 to TRBJ2-6; 8 positions match TRBD1. This TCR derives from a man under 40 in good health and CMV-seropositive. The specimen was PBMCs. The CDR3 DNA reads as TGTGCCAGCAGCTTAAATCAGGGGGCGTCTGGGGCCAACGTCCTGACTTTC. This gives the protein CASSLNQGASGANVLTF. Based on the CDR3 plus reference TRBV7-3 and TRBJ2-6, the full variable domain is GAGVSQTPSNKVTEKGKYVELRCDPISGHTALYWYRQSLGQGPEFLIYFQGTGAADDSGLPNDRFFAVRPEGSVSTLKIQRTERGDSAVYLCASSLNQGASGANVLTFGAGSRLTVL.